This TCR beta chain was sequenced in a study of CD8 T cells in Susac syndrome. About the study: Within the group of sequenced Susac syndrome patients, 5 or 6 had active disease and 8 or 9 were in remission. Intravenous immunoglobulin alone or corticosteroids were being given to patients with Susac syndrome at blood draw, unless they were therapy-naive. Broader study findings: Peak Susac CD8+ clonal expansion was seen in TEMRA cells and active patients.

Remarks on this clonotype: Its antigen is still unknown.

Random hexamers were used to reverse transcribe an amount of about 0.45 to 1 ug RNA. TCRdb re-analysed the immunoSEQ multiplex PCR reads in MiXCR, keeping a single row per CDR3 protein. Here the sample spans some 100,000 distinct CDR3 sequences, around 95% being singletons. The receptor was derived from a human donor with Susac syndrome. Sequenced input: CD8+ T cells from PBMCs.

The chain's CDR3 is CASNRENYGYTF. The DNA for the CDR3 is TGTGCCAGCAACAGGGAAAACTATGGCTACACCTTC. V usage is TRBV9 and J usage is TRBJ1-2, with D perhaps matching TRBD1 (6 bases). With 6 bases removed from V and 2 bases from J, the gap between germline ends came to 8 bases. The CDR3 covers 12 residues. Germline V gene sequence: CDR1 SGDLS, CDR2 YYNGEE.